Listed here are 17 T cell receptor beta chains from one sample, sequenced in a study of blood T cell repertoires in COVID-19. Profiled with immunoSEQ multiplex PCR; TCRdb holds only in-frame clones, not every one. This table has 250,000 to 300,000 clones, 90% appearing once. Sample: peripheral blood. The receptors here all came from a woman aged 55 to 70 with COVID-19, enrolled during active disease.

The genes are TRBV7-8 and TRBJ1-2; no clear D. The CDR3 sequence is 13 residues long. The V gene's germline CDR1 is SGHVS and CDR2 FQNEAQ. Trimming removed 5 bases at V and 8 bases at J, with 15 bases between. The CDR3 bases are TGTGCCAGCAGCCCCCTAGTGGATCGGGGCTACACCTTC. Residues: CASSPLVDRGYTF.

The chain has TRBV12-3 or TRBV12-4 and TRBJ2-7; 7 bases align to TRBD1. The CDR3 contains 13 residues. J gave up 3 bases and V 6 bases, and 5 bases lay outside the gene matches. The CDR3: CASSSGQLYEQYF. The DNA for the CDR3 is TGTGCCAGCAGCTCGGGACAGCTCTACGAGCAGTACTTC.

The chain is built from TRBV5-4 and TRBJ1-6; D is possibly TRBD1 (6 bases). Trimming took 0 bases from V and 6 from J, leaving 13 bases between them. The germline gives CDR1 SGHNT, CDR2 YYREEE (reference sequence). CDR3 length: 16 residues. The CDR3 protein is CASSLAGGARNSPLHF. The CDR3 region has the DNA TGTGCCAGCAGCTTGGCCGGGGGGGCGCGTAATTCACCCCTCCACTTT.

The chain links TRBV5-4 to TRBJ1-4; 8 bases map to TRBD1. J lost 7 bases, V lost 8 bases, and 7 bases had no gene match. CDR1 is SGHNT, CDR2 YYREEE, per germline (reference sequence). The CDR3 runs 13 residues. This CDR3 reads CASQQGAGEKLFF. CDR3 nucleotide sequence: TGTGCCAGTCAGCAGGGGGCGGGTGAAAAACTGTTTTTT.

V usage is TRBV6-5 and J usage is TRBJ1-5; 7 nucleotides line up with TRBD1. The V segment lost 6 bases and the J segment 4 bases; nucleotides outside the gene matches: 3. CDR3 length: 13 amino acids. In germline, CDR1 is MNHEY, CDR2 SVGAGI. The CDR3 DNA reads TGTGCCAGCAGCCAGGGGGGTAATCAGCCCCAGCATTTT. Translating it yields CASSQGGNQPQHF.

This clone was picked up one time. The chain carries TRBV3-1 (or the pseudogene TRBV3-2) and TRBJ1-1; 9 bases line up with TRBD1. This CDR3 contains 16 residues. Germline lookup yields CDR1 LGHDT and CDR2 YNNKEL (reference sequence). The trim removed 2 bases at V and 4 bases at J, leaving 8 bases unmatched. The CDR3 loop is CASSQFFGQGSTEAFF. The CDR3 coding sequence is TGTGCCAGCAGCCAATTCTTTGGACAGGGGTCCACTGAAGCTTTCTTT.

This chain joins TRBV5-1 and TRBJ2-5; 7 bases agree with TRBD1. The CDR3 consists of 14 residues. The junction had 7 bases not matched to a gene; V was cut back by 3 bases and J by 5 bases. Germline CDR1 reads SGHRS; CDR2 reads YFSETQ. The CDR3 loop is CASSSGGPRETQYF. The CDR3 region has the DNA TGCGCCAGCAGCTCAGGGGGACCTAGGGAGACCCAGTACTTC.

This clone was detected only a few times. The chain joins TRBV6-2 or TRBV6-3 to TRBJ1-1; no clear D gene. The CDR3 has 15 residues. The V gene's germline CDR1 is MNHEY and CDR2 SVGEGT. Between the trimmed V and J ends, which lost 5 bases and 1 base, there was a span of 14 bases. CDR3 loop: CASSRRLTGNTEAFF. In nucleotides, the CDR3 is TGTGCCAGCAGTCGACGCCTGACGGGGAACACTGAAGCTTTCTTT.

The chain joins TRBV15 to TRBJ2-5, with TRBD1 as a possible D gene (5 bases). Germline CDR1 is LNHNV and CDR2 is YYDKDF (reference sequence). The CDR3 consists of 15 residues. With 2 bases removed from V and 1 base from J, the gap between germline ends came to 11 bases. The CDR3 nucleotides are TGTGCCACCAGCAGAAGTACAGGTTCCCAAGAGACCCAGTACTTC. Its translation is CATSRSTGSQETQYF.

The CDR3, as DNA: TGTGCCACCAGCGGAACAGAACGGGTGACAGGGGGTTCATATAGCAATCAGCCCCAGCATTTT. This sequence encodes CATSGTERVTGGSYSNQPQHF. The chain employs TRBV15 and TRBJ1-5; 9 nucleotides agree with TRBD1. CDR3 length equals 21 residues. Germline values: CDR1 LNHNV, CDR2 YYDKDF (reference sequence). With V trimmed by 5 bases and J by 0 bases, 20 bases remained unmatched.

This chain joins TRBV9 and TRBJ1-1; TRBD1 might be the D (5 bases). This CDR3 has 14 amino acids. Deletions cut 0 bases from V and 4 bases from J, with 10 bases between. The V gene's germline CDR1 is SGDLS and CDR2 YYNGEE. CDR3 loop: CASSVARVSTEAFF. In nucleotides, the CDR3 is TGTGCCAGCAGCGTAGCCAGGGTAAGCACTGAAGCTTTCTTT.

The V gene is TRBV9, the J gene TRBJ1-2, with 9 bases matching TRBD1. This CDR3 has 14 amino acids. V gave up 3 bases and J gave up 8 bases; unmatched junction bases: 8. Per germline, CDR1 SGDLS and CDR2 YYNGEE. This CDR3 is CASSEPGTGSGYTF. CDR3 DNA sequence: TGTGCCAGCAGCGAACCCGGGACAGGGTCCGGCTACACCTTC. The full variable domain, rest sourced from reference TRBV9 and TRBJ1-2, is DSGVTQTPKHLITATGQRVTLRCSPRSGDLSVYWYQQSLDQGLQFLIQYYNGEERAKGNILERFSAQQFPDLHSELNLSSLELGDSALYFCASSEPGTGSGYTFGSGTRLTVV.

CDR3 nucleotides: TGCGCCAGCAGTTATTGGACAGAGCAAGAGACCCAGTACTTC. Protein product: CASSYWTEQETQYF. The chain combines TRBV5-1 with TRBJ2-5; perhaps TRBD1 as D (6 bases). Germline CDR1 and CDR2: SGHRS and YFSETQ. This CDR3 has 14 residues. The V end lost 5 bases, the J end lost 2 bases, and 13 bases lay between the germline ends.

This chain uses TRBV29-1 with TRBJ2-2; weak D call: TRBD2 (5 bases). The CDR3 covers 13 residues. V was trimmed by 4 bases and J by 5 bases, leaving 11 bases between them. Germline CDR1 is SQVTM and CDR2 is ANQGSEA. The CDR3 protein is CSVVRGRTGELFF. CDR3 coding DNA: TGCAGCGTTGTTCGGGGTCGGACCGGGGAGCTGTTTTTT.

The chain uses TRBV15 and TRBJ2-1; 9 positions match TRBD1. Trimming removed 3 bases from V and 1 base from J; junction bases left unmatched: 1. The CDR3 has 15 amino acids. Germline CDR1 reads LNHNV; CDR2 reads YYDKDF (reference sequence). The CDR3 loop is CATSRGQGSYNEQFF. The CDR3 nucleotides read TGTGCCACCAGCAGGGGACAGGGTTCCTACAATGAGCAGTTCTTC.

This clone appeared once. The gene calls are TRBV4-1 and TRBJ2-3, with 15 bases aligning to TRBD2. Germline trimming cut 1 base from V and 0 bases from J; bases unmatched to any gene: 5. The CDR3 totals 19 residues. Germline CDR1 reads MGHRA; CDR2 reads YSYEKL. The CDR3 is CASSQGWTSGGESTDTQYF. The CDR3 DNA is TGCGCCAGCAGCCAAGGATGGACTAGCGGGGGGGAAAGCACAGATACGCAGTATTTT.

The count of this clone is one. The chain joins TRBV7-9 to TRBJ1-1; 8 bases are shared with TRBD1. Trimming cost V 2 bases and J 1 base; bases outside gene matches: 6. Germline CDR1 SEHNR, CDR2 FQNEAQ (reference sequence). The CDR3 loop spans 16 amino acids. CDR3 in amino acids: CASSLQGAGGNTEAFF. The CDR3 DNA sequence: TGTGCCAGCAGCTTACAGGGGGCAGGTGGGAACACTGAAGCTTTCTTT.